These 27 T cell receptor beta chains were all obtained from the same sample, sequenced in a study of blood T cell repertoires in COVID-19. Clones were read by immunoSEQ multiplex PCR, and TCRdb kept only the in-frame ones, dropping some. The sample lists roughly 200,000 clones; roughly 81% were seen once. Sequencing input: peripheral blood. Every receptor here comes from a woman between 65 and 79 years old with active or convalescent COVID-19.

The chain has TRBV9 and TRBJ1-1, with a tentative D call TRBD1 (6 bases). Germline CDR1 SGDLS, CDR2 YYNGEE. The CDR3 is 15 amino acids. Trimming took off 6 bases at V and 2 bases at J, with 17 bases between the two ends. The CDR3 sequence is CASTEGGQGNTEAFF. The CDR3 DNA follows: TGTGCCAGCACGGAGGGGGGGCAGGGAAACACTGAAGCTTTCTTT.

The V call is TRBV28, the J call TRBJ2-2; D call uncertain. Germline assignment: CDR1 MDHEN and CDR2 SYDVKM. The CDR3 consists of 14 residues. V was shortened by 2 bases and J by 4 bases, with 8 bases between the two germline ends. For the CDR3, the DNA is TGTGCCAGCAGTTTACTAAGATTCACCGGGGAGCTGTTTTTT. Protein sequence: CASSLLRFTGELFF.

The chain has TRBV5-5 and TRBJ1-1; the D gene is possibly TRBD1 (6 bases). V lost 1 base and J lost 4, with 17 bases in between. This CDR3 is built from 16 residues. Germline loops: CDR1 SGHKS, CDR2 YYEKEE (reference sequence). The CDR3 is CASSLRGTGRGTEAFF. DNA for the CDR3: TGTGCCAGCAGCTTGAGGGGCACAGGGAGGGGCACTGAAGCTTTCTTT.

V usage is TRBV29-1 and J usage is TRBJ2-1, with TRBD2 identical over 12 bases. CDR1 and CDR2 from the germline V gene are SQVTM and ANQGSEA. This CDR3 is built from 17 residues. V trimming: 7 bases; J trimming: 1 base; junction bases outside the gene matches: 11. CDR3 sequence: CSARLAGELGSYNEQFF. In DNA form, the CDR3 reads TGCAGCGCTCGACTAGCGGGAGAATTGGGGTCCTACAATGAGCAGTTCTTC.

The rearrangement links TRBV3-1 (or the pseudogene TRBV3-2) to TRBJ1-2, with 8 bases fitting TRBD1. The germline V gene has CDR1 LGHDT and CDR2 YNNKEL (reference sequence). The V gene end was trimmed by 1 base and the J gene end by 4 bases; junction bases not matched to a gene: 5. The CDR3 totals 15 residues. In nucleotides, the CDR3 is TGTGCCAGCAGCCAAGCCAACAGGGGGAGCTATGGCTACACCTTC. Its translation: CASSQANRGSYGYTF.

This chain connects TRBV4-1 to TRBJ1-1, with 9 bases that match TRBD1. The CDR3 has 16 residues. J was trimmed by 0 bases and V by 4 bases; bases with no gene match: 6. Germline V CDR1 and CDR2: MGHRA, YSYEKL. The CDR3 DNA reads TGCGCCAGCAGCCCCCCGGACAGGGGAATGAACACTGAAGCTTTCTTT. This codes for CASSPPDRGMNTEAFF.

The V call is TRBV28, the J call TRBJ1-4, with 7 bases that match TRBD1. From germline, CDR1 is MDHEN and CDR2 SYDVKM. J gave up 7 bases and V 2 bases, and 10 bases lay outside the gene matches. The CDR3 covers 16 residues. The CDR3 bases are TGTGCCAGCAGTTTACTCCTCGGGGCAGGGGGTGAAAAACTGTTTTTT. This encodes CASSLLLGAGGEKLFF.

This chain connects TRBV21-1 to TRBJ2-1; the DNA was not used to check the table's D call, TRBD2. TRBV21-1 is annotated as a pseudogene. The CDR3 is made up of 22 amino acids. The DNA for the CDR3 is TGTGCCAGCCATCTCAAACGCCTCAGTGGAGAGTCCGGGACTAGGACTTACAATGAGCAGTTCTTC. Translated, it gives CASHLKRLSGESGTRTYNEQFF.

This chain's CDR3 is CASSESGTRTYQETQYF. The DNA for the CDR3 is TGTGCCAGCAGTGAGTCGGGGACAAGGACTTACCAAGAGACCCAGTACTTC. V usage is TRBV2 and J usage is TRBJ2-5; tentative D call: TRBD1 (6 bases). Deletions cut 3 bases from V and 0 bases from J, with 17 bases between. Germline values: CDR1 SNHLY, CDR2 FYNNEI. The CDR3 loop spans 17 amino acids.

The genes are TRBV5-4 and TRBJ2-7; no definite D call. The CDR3 is 13 residues long. Trimming left V 4 bases short and J 3 bases short, with 11 bases between. Germline values: CDR1 SGHNT, CDR2 YYREEE (reference sequence). The CDR3, as DNA: TGTGCCAGCAGCCCCGCGGTGGGCTACGAGCAGTACTTC. This codes for CASSPAVGYEQYF.

J is TRBJ2-3 and V is TRBV19; D is unclear. In germline, CDR1 is LNHDA, CDR2 SQIVND (reference sequence). Trimming cost V 5 bases and J 0 bases, with 6 bases left between them. This CDR3 contains 13 residues. CDR3 in amino acids: CASSVTSTDTQYF. CDR3 nucleotide sequence: TGTGCCAGTAGTGTTACAAGCACAGATACGCAGTATTTT. Based on the CDR3 plus reference TRBV19 and TRBJ2-3, the full variable domain is DGGITQSPKYLFRKEGQNVTLSCEQNLNHDAMYWYRQDPGQGLRLIYYSQIVNDFQKGDIAEGYSVSREKKESFPLTVTSAQKNPTAFYLCASSVTSTDTQYFGPGTRLTVL.

The genes are TRBV18 and TRBJ2-3; TRBD2 matches at 8 bases. Germline V gene data show CDR1 as KGHSH and CDR2 as LQKENI. With 3 bases clipped from V and 6 bases from J, the junction kept 5 bases outside the gene matches. The CDR3 is 14 amino acids. CDR3 sequence reads: CASSPYSGTDTQYF. The CDR3 DNA sequence: TGTGCCAGCTCACCCTATAGCGGGACGGATACGCAGTATTTT.

The rearrangement joins TRBV15 to TRBJ1-1; 10 nucleotides match TRBD1. There are 16 residues in the CDR3. J lost 5 bases, V lost 2 bases, and 8 bases had no gene match. Germline V lookup: CDR1 LNHNV, CDR2 YYDKDF (reference sequence). This chain's CDR3 is CATSRRQGASGTEAFF. The CDR3, as DNA: TGTGCCACCAGCAGAAGACAGGGGGCAAGTGGTACTGAAGCTTTCTTT.

The sample holds one count of this clone. The rearrangement links TRBV21-1 to TRBJ2-7; the table's D call TRBD2 went unverified against the DNA. TRBV21-1 corresponds to a pseudogene. The CDR3 length is 22 residues. The CDR3 sequence is CASSKGLVFFSGDLGRTYEQYF. The DNA for the CDR3 is TGTGCCAGCAGCAAAGGACTAGTTTTTTTTTCTGGGGATCTTGGTCGAACCTACGAGCAGTACTTC.

The rearrangement links TRBV15 to TRBJ2-2; TRBD2 matches at 15 bases. CDR1 is LNHNV and CDR2 is YYDKDF in the germline V gene (reference sequence). The CDR3 has 20 residues. Trimming removed 0 bases from V and 4 bases from J; junction bases left unmatched: 9. CDR3: CATSRDFRTSGRAVTGELFF. CDR3 coding DNA: TGTGCCACCAGCAGAGATTTTCGGACTAGCGGGAGGGCCGTCACCGGGGAGCTGTTTTTT. The full variable domain, in which reference TRBV15 and TRBJ2-2 provide the parts outside the CDR3, is DAMVIQNPRYQVTQFGKPVTLSCSQTLNHNVMYWYQQKSSQAPKLLFHYYDKDFNNEADTPDNFQSRRPNTSFCFLDIRSPGLGDTAMYLCATSRDFRTSGRAVTGELFFGEGSRLTVL.

The chain carries TRBV3-1 (or the pseudogene TRBV3-2) and TRBJ2-3, with TRBD1 matching over 7 bases. After removal of 2 bases from V and 8 bases from J, the junction contained 16 bases not matched to a gene. CDR1 and CDR2 from the germline V gene are LGHDT and YNNKEL (reference sequence). The CDR3 is 17 amino acids. Here the CDR3 reads CASSQFSGTRGGGTQYF. CDR3 coding DNA: TGTGCCAGCAGCCAATTCTCCGGGACCCGAGGGGGCGGTACGCAGTATTTT.

The V and J genes are TRBV5-1 and TRBJ2-1, with D possibly matching TRBD1 (6 bases). This CDR3 is built from 16 residues. Trimming removed 2 bases from V and 7 bases from J, with 19 bases in between. Germline CDR1 reads SGHRS; CDR2 reads YFSETQ. The CDR3 sequence is CASSLAPSRRGNEQFF. Written as DNA, the CDR3 is TGCGCCAGCAGCTTAGCCCCCTCCCGTAGGGGGAATGAGCAGTTCTTC.

The chain joins TRBV7-9 to TRBJ2-2; a weak D match, TRBD1 (5 bases). The ends were cut back, 4 bases at V and 3 bases at J, with 9 bases in the middle. From germline, CDR1 is SEHNR and CDR2 FQNEAQ (reference sequence). The CDR3 runs to 14 residues. CDR3 in amino acids: CASSSTGYTGELFF. For the CDR3, the DNA is TGTGCCAGCAGCTCCACAGGCTACACCGGGGAGCTGTTTTTT.

This clone was counted ten times or more. V is TRBV3-1 (or the pseudogene TRBV3-2) and J is TRBJ2-7; 9 bases align to TRBD1. The V gene end was trimmed by 7 bases and the J gene end by 7 bases; junction bases not matched to a gene: 8. This CDR3 contains 13 residues. Germline loops: CDR1 LGHDT, CDR2 YNNKEL (reference sequence). In nucleotides, the CDR3 is TGTGCCAGCATGGGGACAGGGACGGGTGAGCAGTACTTC. Its translation: CASMGTGTGEQYF.

The genes are TRBV18 and TRBJ2-2; D is possibly TRBD2 (5 bases). The CDR3 runs 16 residues. V dropped 2 bases and J dropped 0 bases, with 10 bases sitting between them. Looked up from germline, CDR1 is KGHSH and CDR2 is LQKENI. The CDR3 DNA reads TGTGCCAGCTCACCAACAGCGGAGGCGAACACCGGGGAGCTGTTTTTT. Encoded protein: CASSPTAEANTGELFF.

This clone has a handful of counts. The chain employs TRBV28 and TRBJ1-5; D uncertain. Deletions cut 7 bases from V and 6 bases from J, with 10 bases between. There are 12 residues in the CDR3. CDR1 MDHEN and CDR2 SYDVKM come from the germline V gene. The CDR3 DNA reads as TGTGCCAGCAAAGCGGAAGGTCAGCCCCAGCATTTT. Protein product: CASKAEGQPQHF.

The chain uses TRBV20-1 and TRBJ2-1; 15 bases line up with TRBD2. The length of the CDR3 is 18 residues. V lost 3 bases to trimming and J lost 4 bases; unmatched junction nucleotides: 10. Germline lookup yields CDR1 DFQATT and CDR2 SNEGSKA (reference sequence). The CDR3 loop is CSASLMAGLAGGYNEQFF. DNA for the CDR3: TGCAGTGCTAGTCTAATGGCGGGACTAGCGGGAGGATACAATGAGCAGTTCTTC.

This clone was observed a single time. The chain carries TRBV7-3 and TRBJ2-3; TRBD1 might be the D (7 bases). From germline, CDR1 is SGHTA and CDR2 FQGTGA. V lost 5 bases and J 6 bases, leaving 18 bases between the germline ends. This CDR3 has 15 residues. Here the CDR3 DNA reads TGTGCCAGCAGCCACTCGGACAGGAGCGGGGATACGCAGTATTTT. It is translated as CASSHSDRSGDTQYF.

The genes are TRBV5-1 and TRBJ2-7, with TRBD1 matching 8 bases. Germline V gene lookup returns CDR1 SGHRS and CDR2 YFSETQ. The CDR3 sequence is 14 residues long. Germline trimming cut 0 bases from V and 5 bases from J; bases unmatched to any gene: 4. CDR3 protein: CASSLETGVHEQYF. The CDR3 region has the DNA TGCGCCAGCAGCTTGGAGACAGGGGTCCACGAGCAGTACTTC.

The chain carries TRBV5-1 and TRBJ1-1; D not certain. V was cut by 4 bases and J by 7 bases, with 14 bases left in between. The germline V gene has CDR1 SGHRS and CDR2 YFSETQ. This CDR3 contains 13 residues. CDR3 sequence (DNA): TGCGCCAGCAGCGCGGCCGCTAGCAGTGAAGCTTTCTTT. Amino acid sequence: CASSAAASSEAFF. Full variable domain (missing parts from reference TRBV5-1 and TRBJ1-1): KAGVTQTPRYLIKTRGQQVTLSCSPISGHRSVSWYQQTPGQGLQFLFEYFSETQRNKGNFPGRFSGRQFSNSRSEMNVSTLELGDSALYLCASSAAASSEAFFGQGTRLTVV.

The chain uses TRBV6-6 and TRBJ1-2; 10 bases map to TRBD1. CDR1 is MNHNY, CDR2 SVGAGI, per germline (reference sequence). The CDR3 sequence is 14 residues long. V lost 6 bases to trimming and J lost 8 bases; unmatched junction nucleotides: 9. CDR3 loop: CASSQRDRGGGYTF. CDR3 nucleotide sequence: TGTGCCAGCAGCCAACGGGACAGGGGTGGAGGCTACACCTTC.

J is TRBJ2-1 and V is TRBV6-6; D unclear. This CDR3 spans 11 amino acids. Trimming stripped 6 bases from V and 8 bases from J, with 8 bases between. Germline CDR1 and CDR2: MNHNY and SVGAGI (reference sequence). In nucleotides, the CDR3 is TGTGCCAGCAGGTTATCCCATGAGCAGTTCTTC. Its translation: CASRLSHEQFF.